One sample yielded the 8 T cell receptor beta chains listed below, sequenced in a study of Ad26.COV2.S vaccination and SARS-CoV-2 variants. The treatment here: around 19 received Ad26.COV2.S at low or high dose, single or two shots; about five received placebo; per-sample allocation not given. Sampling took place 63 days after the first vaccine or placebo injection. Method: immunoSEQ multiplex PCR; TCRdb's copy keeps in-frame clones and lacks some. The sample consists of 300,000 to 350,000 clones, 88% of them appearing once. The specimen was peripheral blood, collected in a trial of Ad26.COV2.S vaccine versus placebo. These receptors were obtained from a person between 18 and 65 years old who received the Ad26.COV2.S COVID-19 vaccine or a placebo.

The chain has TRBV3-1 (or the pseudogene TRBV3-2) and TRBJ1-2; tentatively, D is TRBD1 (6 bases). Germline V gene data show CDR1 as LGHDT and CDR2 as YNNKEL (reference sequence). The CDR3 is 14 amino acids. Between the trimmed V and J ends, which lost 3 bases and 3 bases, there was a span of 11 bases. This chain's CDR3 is CASSQLGADYGYTF. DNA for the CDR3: TGTGCCAGCAGCCAGCTGGGGGCGGACTATGGCTACACCTTC.

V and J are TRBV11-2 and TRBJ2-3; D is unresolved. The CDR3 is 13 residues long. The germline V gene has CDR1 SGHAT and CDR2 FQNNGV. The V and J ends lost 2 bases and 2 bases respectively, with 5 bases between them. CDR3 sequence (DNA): TGTGCCAGCAGCTTACCAAACACAGATACGCAGTATTTT. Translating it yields CASSLPNTDTQYF.

The CDR3 reads CASSPKGQGAPEAFF. In nucleotides, the CDR3 is TGTGCCAGCAGCCCTAAGGGACAGGGGGCTCCTGAAGCTTTCTTT. V is TRBV7-3 and J is TRBJ1-1, with 12 bases lining up with TRBD1. CDR1 and CDR2 (germline): SGHTA, FQGTGA. The CDR3 is 15 residues long. The junction had 7 bases not matched to a gene; V was cut back by 5 bases and J by 6 bases.

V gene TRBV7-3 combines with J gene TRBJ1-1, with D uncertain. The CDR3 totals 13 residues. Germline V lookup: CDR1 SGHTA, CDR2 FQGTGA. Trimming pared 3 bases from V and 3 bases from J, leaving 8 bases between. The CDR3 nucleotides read TGTGCCAGCAGCTTGAGGCCGGACACTGAAGCTTTCTTT. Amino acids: CASSLRPDTEAFF. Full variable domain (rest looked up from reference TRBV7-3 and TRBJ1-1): GAGVSQTPSNKVTEKGKYVELRCDPISGHTALYWYRQSLGQGPEFLIYFQGTGAADDSGLPNDRFFAVRPEGSVSTLKIQRTERGDSAVYLCASSLRPDTEAFFGQGTRLTVV.

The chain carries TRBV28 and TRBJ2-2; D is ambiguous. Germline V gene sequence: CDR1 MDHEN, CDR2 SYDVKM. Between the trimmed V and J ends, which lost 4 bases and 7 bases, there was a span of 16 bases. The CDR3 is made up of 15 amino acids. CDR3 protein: CASSSPYVSSGELFF. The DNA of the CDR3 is TGTGCCAGCAGTTCCCCATATGTTAGCAGCGGGGAGCTGTTTTTT.

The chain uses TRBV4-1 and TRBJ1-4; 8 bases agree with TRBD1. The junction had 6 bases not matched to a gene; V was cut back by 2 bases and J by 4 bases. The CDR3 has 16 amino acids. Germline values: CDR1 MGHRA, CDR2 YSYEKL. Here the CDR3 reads CASSQPGTGGNEKLFF. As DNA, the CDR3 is TGCGCCAGCAGCCAACCGGGCACAGGGGGTAATGAAAAACTGTTTTTT.

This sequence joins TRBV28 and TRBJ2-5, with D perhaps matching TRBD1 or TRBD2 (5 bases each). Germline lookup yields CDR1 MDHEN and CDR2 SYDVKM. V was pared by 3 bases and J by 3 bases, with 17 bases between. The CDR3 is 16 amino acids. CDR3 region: CASSLSPTGRKETQYF. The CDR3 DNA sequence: TGTGCCAGCAGTTTGAGCCCGACGGGACGGAAAGAGACCCAGTACTTC.

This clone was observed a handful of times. The CDR3 spells CASSVGTLGTDTQYF. The CDR3 coding sequence is TGTGCCAGCAGCGTAGGGACATTGGGCACAGATACGCAGTATTTT. The V call is TRBV9, the J call TRBJ2-3, with a weak D call TRBD1 (5 bases). The CDR3 runs 15 residues. Germline V gives CDR1 SGDLS, CDR2 YYNGEE. The germline V and J ends were trimmed by 0 bases and 1 base, with 9 bases remaining between them.